Below, 27 T cell receptor beta chains from the same sample are listed, as sequenced in a study of technical replicates of blood from a few donors. TCRdb's table, derived via immunoSEQ multiplex PCR, lists solely in-frame clones and lacks some. The sample includes around 60,000 clones, more than 85% seen only once; the top ten take around 4%. The specimen was PBMCs. The receptors stem from a human donor in good health. Some clones in this sample may be carry-over from other donors' samples.

The rearrangement links TRBV14 to TRBJ2-3, with D possibly TRBD2 on 5 matching bases. This CDR3 contains 15 residues. Trimming took 0 bases from V and 2 from J, leaving 9 bases between them. CDR1 and CDR2 (germline): SGHDN, FVKESK. The CDR3: CASSQDDYYTDTQYF. In DNA form, the CDR3 reads TGTGCCAGCAGCCAAGATGACTACTACACAGATACGCAGTATTTT.

The J gene is TRBJ1-5, the V gene TRBV27; D is unresolved. Trimming pared 3 bases from V and 0 bases from J, leaving 9 bases between. CDR1 is MNHEY, CDR2 SMNVEV, per germline (reference sequence). The CDR3 loop spans 15 amino acids. The CDR3 loop reads CASSLSGNSNQPQHF. CDR3 DNA: TGTGCCAGCAGTTTGTCCGGGAATAGCAATCAGCCCCAGCATTTT.

Only a few counts were recorded for this clone. The CDR3 reads CASSSRTGVNTEAFF. CDR3 DNA sequence: TGCGCCAGCAGCTCTCGAACAGGGGTAAACACTGAAGCTTTCTTT. The chain employs TRBV5-1 and TRBJ1-1; TRBD1 agrees at 7 bases. V trimming: 3 bases; J trimming: 2 bases; junction bases outside the gene matches: 7. Looked up from germline, CDR1 is SGHRS and CDR2 is YFSETQ. There are 15 residues in the CDR3.

This chain links TRBV4-1 with TRBJ2-7; D may be TRBD1 (6 bases). Germline CDR1 and CDR2: MGHRA and YSYEKL. The CDR3 is made up of 16 amino acids. Trimming removed 4 bases from V and 2 bases from J, with 18 bases in between. CDR3 bases: TGCGCCAGCAGCCCCCAACAGGGCCGAGATACCTACGAGCAGTACTTC. Translated: CASSPQQGRDTYEQYF.

A word on this clone: At one end, the junction sequence differs from germline, possibly due to a read error. V usage is TRBV5-1 and J usage is TRBJ2-1; possible D gene TRBD2, 5 bases. Germline V gives CDR1 SGHRS, CDR2 YFSETQ. The CDR3 sequence is 14 residues long. This CDR3 reads CASSLGREPLKVIF. The DNA of the CDR3 is TGCGCCAGCAGCTTAGGAAGGGAGCCCCTGAAGGTGATCTTC.

The chain carries TRBV7-3 and TRBJ2-3, with D perhaps TRBD2 (6 bases). V was pared by 2 bases and J by 0 bases, with 9 bases between. CDR3 length equals 15 residues. Germline CDR1 SGHTA, CDR2 FQGTGA. CDR3 nucleotides: TGTGCCAGCAGCTTAGGCGGGGCCAGCACAGATACGCAGTATTTT. Translation: CASSLGGASTDTQYF.

The chain recombines TRBV4-3 with TRBJ1-5; unclear D gene. This CDR3 is 13 amino acids long. Germline V gene sequence: CDR1 LGHNA, CDR2 YSLEER. V lost 0 bases and J lost 5, with 5 bases in between. CDR3 DNA: TGCGCCAGCAGCCAAGACCCATATCAGCCCCAGCATTTT. Encoded protein: CASSQDPYQPQHF.

V is TRBV9 and J is TRBJ2-5; 8 bases are a match to TRBD2. In germline, CDR1 is SGDLS, CDR2 YYNGEE. Trimming at V came to 1 base and at J to 4 bases, leaving 6 bases not matched to a gene. The CDR3 is 15 residues long. The CDR3 coding sequence is TGTGCCAGCAGCGTATCCGGGGGGGGAGTAGAGACCCAGTACTTC. This sequence encodes CASSVSGGGVETQYF.

V gene TRBV4-3 combines with J gene TRBJ1-1; a possible D gene is TRBD1 (6 bases). The germline CDR1 and CDR2 sequences are LGHNA and YSLEER. The CDR3 consists of 15 residues. Trimming cost V 1 base and J 1 base, with 10 bases left between them. This CDR3 is CASSQVGGANTEAFF. CDR3 bases: TGCGCCAGCAGCCAAGTTGGGGGGGCGAACACTGAAGCTTTCTTT.

The rearrangement joins TRBV5-4 to TRBJ2-7; weak D call: TRBD2 (5 bases). V was cut by 0 bases and J by 6 bases, with 10 bases left in between. Germline V gene data show CDR1 as SGHNT and CDR2 as YYREEE (reference sequence). This CDR3 comprises 13 residues. CDR3 region: CASSLDGNREQYF. In DNA form, the CDR3 reads TGTGCCAGCAGCTTGGACGGGAACCGCGAGCAGTACTTC.

V gene TRBV2 combines with J gene TRBJ2-7; tentative D call: TRBD1 (6 bases). Per the germline V gene, CDR1 is SNHLY and CDR2 is FYNNEI. Trimming shortened V by 0 bases and J by 2 bases, and 14 bases separated the two germline ends. The length of the CDR3 is 16 residues. This CDR3 is CASSEAVAGVPYEQYF. The CDR3 region has the DNA TGTGCCAGCAGTGAAGCGGTTGCAGGGGTCCCCTACGAGCAGTACTTC.

The V and J genes are TRBV19 and TRBJ1-5; D remains ambiguous. The V gene lost 3 bases and the J gene lost 5 bases, with 8 bases spanning the gap. This CDR3 is built from 13 residues. From germline, CDR1 is LNHDA and CDR2 SQIVND (reference sequence). The CDR3 DNA follows: TGTGCCAGTAGTATCGTCGGGGATCAGCCCCAGCATTTT. It translates to CASSIVGDQPQHF.

The chain recombines TRBV7-2 with TRBJ1-5; D is unresolved. CDR1 is SGHTA, CDR2 FQGNSA, per germline. Trimming took off 0 bases at V and 0 bases at J, with 6 bases between the two ends. This CDR3 comprises 15 residues. The CDR3 protein is CASSLAGDSNQPQHF. The CDR3, as DNA: TGTGCCAGCAGCTTAGCAGGAGATAGCAATCAGCCCCAGCATTTT.

The chain joins TRBV7-9 to TRBJ1-1; D remains unclear. Per the germline V gene, CDR1 is SEHNR and CDR2 is FQNEAQ (reference sequence). Deletions cut 5 bases from V and 6 bases from J, with 7 bases between. CDR3 length: 11 residues. Written as DNA, the CDR3 is TGTGCCAGCAGCCTCCTCTCTGAAGCTTTCTTT. Its protein product is CASSLLSEAFF. Full variable domain (missing parts from reference TRBV7-9 and TRBJ1-1): DTGVSQNPRHKITKRGQNVTFRCDPISEHNRLYWYRQTLGQGPEFLTYFQNEAQLEKSRLLSDRFSAERPKGSFSTLEIQRTEQGDSAMYLCASSLLSEAFFGQGTRLTVV.

The CDR3 here is CASSPTELAKNIQYF. The CDR3 nucleotides read TGTGCCAGCAGCCCAACGGAGTTAGCCAAAAACATTCAGTACTTC. The rearrangement links TRBV28 to TRBJ2-4; D unresolved. The CDR3 length is 15 residues. V gave up 6 bases and J gave up 0 bases, with 12 bases separating them. Germline loops: CDR1 MDHEN, CDR2 SYDVKM.

The chain joins TRBV27 to TRBJ1-2; D ambiguous. V was pared by 6 bases and J by 8 bases, with 13 bases between. The germline V gene has CDR1 MNHEY and CDR2 SMNVEV (reference sequence). The CDR3 is 12 residues long. The CDR3 coding sequence is TGTGCCAGCAGATCGGGAGGGCGCGGCTACACCTTC. It is translated as CASRSGGRGYTF.

The chain recombines TRBV5-1 with TRBJ2-3; D ambiguous. The V end lost 0 bases, the J end lost 2 bases, and 10 bases lay between the germline ends. The CDR3 contains 15 residues. The V gene's germline CDR1 is SGHRS and CDR2 YFSETQ. The CDR3 region is CASSLDFVHTDTQYF. The CDR3 bases are TGCGCCAGCAGCTTGGACTTCGTCCACACAGATACGCAGTATTTT.

This chain connects TRBV9 to TRBJ2-7; 9 positions agree with TRBD2. Germline trimming cut 4 bases from V and 3 bases from J; bases unmatched to any gene: 11. The CDR3 spans 16 residues. Per the germline V gene, CDR1 is SGDLS and CDR2 is YYNGEE. The CDR3 region is CASSLSAGGPVYEQYF. The CDR3 DNA reads as TGTGCCAGCAGCTTATCCGCGGGGGGGCCTGTCTACGAGCAGTACTTC.

A few counts support this clone. This chain links TRBV4-1 with TRBJ1-6; a possible D gene is TRBD1 (5 bases). The CDR3 contains 13 residues. Germline CDR1 reads MGHRA; CDR2 reads YSYEKL. V lost 11 bases to trimming and J lost 7 bases, with 15 bases between them. The DNA of the CDR3 is TGCGCCTCTCAGGGCAATTTAAATTCACCCCTCCACTTT. Encoded protein: CASQGNLNSPLHF.

V gene TRBV14 combines with J gene TRBJ1-5; possible D gene TRBD1, 5 bases. The germline V and J ends were trimmed by 4 bases and 0 bases, with 25 bases remaining between them. CDR1 SGHDN and CDR2 FVKESK come from the germline V gene. This CDR3 has 20 amino acids. Here the CDR3 reads CASSRPGHTGGKSSNQPQHF. CDR3 coding DNA: TGTGCCAGCAGCCGACCAGGGCACACGGGCGGAAAGAGTAGCAATCAGCCCCAGCATTTT.

This chain connects TRBV6-6 to TRBJ1-1, with TRBD1 identical over 7 bases. Germline CDR1 is MNHNY and CDR2 is SVGAGI (reference sequence). This CDR3 comprises 15 residues. V shed 7 bases and J 7 bases; nucleotides not matched to a gene: 15. This CDR3 is CASKNGGGVKVEAFF. The CDR3 DNA follows: TGTGCCAGCAAAAATGGAGGGGGCGTCAAAGTTGAAGCTTTCTTT.

This chain connects TRBV5-1 to TRBJ2-7, with 7 nucleotides matching TRBD2. Germline CDR1 and CDR2: SGHRS and YFSETQ. The junction had 8 bases not matched to a gene; V was cut back by 3 bases and J by 2 bases. This CDR3 region has 15 residues. CDR3 protein: CASSSVSSGAYEQYF. In nucleotides, the CDR3 is TGCGCCAGCAGCTCGGTATCTAGCGGAGCCTACGAGCAGTACTTC.

DNA of the CDR3: TGTGCCAGCAGCATACGGACTAGCGGGAGGAGGGCAGATACGCAGTATTTT. Its protein product is CASSIRTSGRRADTQYF. The V gene is TRBV5-8, the J gene TRBJ2-3, with TRBD2 matching 14 bases. Germline loops: CDR1 SGHTS, CDR2 YDEGEE. The CDR3 has 17 amino acids. V shed 4 bases and J 4 bases; nucleotides not matched to a gene: 8.

This CDR3 reads CASSPRPPTGAGNTIYF. CDR3 in DNA: TGTGCCAGCTCCCCACGGCCTCCCACAGGGGCTGGAAACACCATATATTTT. The chain uses TRBV9 and TRBJ1-3, with 7 bases identical to TRBD1. The CDR3 runs 17 residues. Trimming took 7 bases from V and 2 from J; bases not matched to a gene: 15. The germline V gene has CDR1 SGDLS and CDR2 YYNGEE.

The chain couples TRBV4-2 to TRBJ1-4; TRBD1 aligns across 9 bases. Germline values: CDR1 LGHNA, CDR2 YNFKEQ. After removal of 4 bases from V and 8 bases from J, the junction contained 8 bases not matched to a gene. The CDR3 runs 15 residues. CDR3 DNA sequence: TGTGCCAGCAGCCTCCGGGACAGGGAAGCCGAAAAACTGTTTTTT. It codes for CASSLRDREAEKLFF.

The CDR3 sequence: CASSPTTGSDTIYF. CDR3 sequence (DNA): TGTGCCAGCAGCCCCACGACAGGGTCTGACACCATATATTTT. The chain carries TRBV9 and TRBJ1-3; 7 bases agree with TRBD1. The J segment lost 8 bases and the V segment lost 4 bases, leaving 9 bases of the junction unmatched. CDR3 size: 14 residues. CDR1 and CDR2 (germline): SGDLS, YYNGEE. The variable domain in full, completed from reference TRBV9 and TRBJ1-3, reads DSGVTQTPKHLITATGQRVTLRCSPRSGDLSVYWYQQSLDQGLQFLIQYYNGEERAKGNILERFSAQQFPDLHSELNLSSLELGDSALYFCASSPTTGSDTIYFGEGSWLTVV.

This chain uses TRBV7-2 with TRBJ2-2; 9 nucleotides line up with TRBD1. The junction had 2 bases not matched to a gene; V was cut back by 2 bases and J by 4 bases. Germline V gene sequence: CDR1 SGHTA, CDR2 FQGNSA. The CDR3 spans 15 residues. The CDR3 sequence is CASSLRQGGTGELFF. Here the CDR3 DNA reads TGTGCCAGCAGCTTACGACAGGGGGGCACCGGGGAGCTGTTTTTT.